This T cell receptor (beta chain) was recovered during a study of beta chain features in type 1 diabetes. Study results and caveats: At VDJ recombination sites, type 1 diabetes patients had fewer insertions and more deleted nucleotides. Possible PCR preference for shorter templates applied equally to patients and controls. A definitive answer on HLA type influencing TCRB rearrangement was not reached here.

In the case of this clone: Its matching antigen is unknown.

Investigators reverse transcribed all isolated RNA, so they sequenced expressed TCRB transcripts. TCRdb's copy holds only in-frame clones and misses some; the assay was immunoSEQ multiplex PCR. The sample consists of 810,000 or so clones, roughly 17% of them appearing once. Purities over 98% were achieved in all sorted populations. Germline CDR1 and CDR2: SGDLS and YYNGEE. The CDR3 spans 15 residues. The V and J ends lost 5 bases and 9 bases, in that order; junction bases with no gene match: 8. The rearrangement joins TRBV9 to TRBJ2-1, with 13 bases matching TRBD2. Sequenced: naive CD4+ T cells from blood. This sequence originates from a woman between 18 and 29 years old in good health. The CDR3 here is CASSRGTSGIGEQFF. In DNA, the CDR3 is TGTGCCAGCAGTCGAGGGACTAGCGGGATTGGTGAGCAGTTCTTC.